The entry below describes one TCR beta chain. Its cognate antigen has yet to be identified. There are no base qualities to consult, and no much larger clone falls within one base. Receptor libraries were prepared by the immunoSEQ multiplex PCR assay. For the multiplex PCR, a mixture combining 60 forward primers for TCR Vbeta segments and 13 reverse primers for TCR Jbeta segments was used. The CDR3 region of rearranged TCR beta genes was amplified from genomic DNA with a multiplex PCR assay. Amplified TCR beta libraries were sequenced as 87-base-pair reads on the Illumina HiSeq System. The authors processed their data as follows. A later analysis counted 65 million to 90 million unique TCR beta chains across the 550 to 700 repertoires, and roughly 10 million of these chains were shared by at least two donors. A nearest-neighbor algorithm error-corrected the raw reads and collapsed the reads into unique sequences, merging closely related sequences to remove PCR and sequencing errors. CDR3 sequences were aligned to IMGT reference sequences to assign V, D and J gene segments. For a sequence to be retained, a match of at least six nucleotides was required to both a V gene segment and a J gene segment. A rearrangement was called productive if the CDR3 had no stop codons and remained in frame with V and J, and every other rearrangement was called non-productive. Following IMGT convention, CDR3 was defined as the stretch from the second conserved V-encoded cysteine to the conserved J-encoded phenylalanine. Sequences without an unambiguous match to a single V gene segment were excluded from the earlier analysis of 450 to 750 of the donors. An earlier analysis of over 450 of the donors classified V segments as functional when productive rearrangements were above 56.7% and as segregating when the standard deviation between donors was above 5%. A statistical classification framework was built for diagnosing cytomegalovirus status from the catalog of TCR beta chain sequences. V and J gene assignment, in a later analysis, came from comparing TCR nucleotide sequences with IMGT/GENE-DB human TR gene sequences. In a later analysis, CDR3 sequences and most-parsimonious VDJ recombination scenarios were assigned using the TCRdist pipeline. A later analysis defined each TCR beta chain by its CDR3 amino acid sequence plus V-gene family, and excluded reads lacking a unique V-gene family. To address suspected cross-contamination and a sequencing artifact, a later analysis removed 592 highly shared, low-generation-probability nucleotide sequences. In a later analysis, a clonal expansion index was calculated for each public chain from normalized within-repertoire ranks of inferred template counts. Generation probabilities in a later analysis came from a VDJ recombination model fitted to out-of-frame rearrangements, and those results were checked against IGoR. In a later analysis, TCR-TCR, TCR-HLA and TCR-CMV co-occurrence was scored with hypergeometric tests, and a repertoire-size bias correction was applied to TCR pairs. To estimate false discovery rates, a later analysis permuted the HLA or CMV assignments 20 times. In a later analysis, co-occurring TCRs were grouped using DBSCAN, with TCRdist sequence similarity added in when clustering inside HLA-allele-positive subsets. For co-occurrence clustering, repertoires with fewer than 30,000 or more than 120,000 public chains were excluded, along with several repertoires with anomalous nucleotide sharing. Held by TCRdb, this immuneACCESS table contains in-frame sequences only and omits some clones. Under half of the omission traces to an unresolved V gene where checked; the cause of the rest is unknown. V, J and clone size are those of that table, while D and trimming were read from the DNA. The sample table lists about 200,000 clones, about three quarters of them with a count of one. The ten largest clones capture less than 2% of the sample.

These data originate in a study of cytomegalovirus exposure and HLA in healthy donors (dated by TCRdb to 2016 to 2017). The study in broad terms: According to an earlier analysis of 587 of the donors, about 190 million T cells yielded some 120 million unique TCR beta sequences and 276 Gb of sequence data. Approximately 300 gigabases of sequencing data and approximately 92 million unique TCR sequences made up an early release that covered about 640 HLA-typed donors. Of the approximately 400 genotyped donors, 70% to 90% were placed in the genetic ancestry cluster associated with self-reported Caucasian donors. The study aimed to test whether signatures of past pathogen exposure could be identified by cataloging public T cell receptors. The T cell repertoires of 550 to 850 subjects were profiled by immunosequencing and related to cytomegalovirus serostatus. In addition to the first cohort of 650 to 750 subjects, a separate validation cohort of approximately 110 different subjects was used. High-throughput TCR immunosequencing, statistical association of individual TCRs with disease status, and machine learning were combined to predict cytomegalovirus infection status. To study patterns of TCR occurrence, a later analysis re-analyzed previously published TCR beta repertoires from several hundred donors and added high-resolution HLA genotyping. Rather than drawing on any new phenotypic data, the later analysis identified candidate immune exposures from TCR beta sequences and the way those sequences occurred across donors. An earlier analysis of about 600 of the donors used high-throughput TCR beta sequencing to judge whether each TCR beta V gene segment behaved as functional or pseudogenic. Donor age, sex, ethnicity and CMV serostatus were collected together with the repertoire data. In a later genetic analysis, genome-wide SNP genotypes for about three fifths of the roughly 670 donors were used, and that subset was treated as a discovery cohort. Every discovery cohort repertoire had been produced on one sequencing platform. HLA typing included class I and class II loci at four-digit resolution. The number of typed donors differed by locus: about 620-640 for A, B, C, DRB1 and DQB1; approximately 530 for DQA1; approximately 600 for DPA1; and roughly 470 for DPB1. Roughly 5 DR-DQ haplotypes were treated as single units for association and clustering because of strong linkage in the cohort. Across about 370 genotyped donors of the cohort, an average of about 250,000 unique TCR beta nucleotide sequences per donor were sequenced, and approximately 19% of those sequences were non-productive. Study-level results and caveats: For the cohort, immune exposure information was limited to CMV serostatus. In an earlier analysis of approximately 590 of the donors, most TCR beta V segments appeared in productive rearrangements about 87% or about 30% of the time, broadly matching IMGT annotations. Because HLA typing was unavailable for some donors at each locus, only the typed subset was used in association tests. At a false discovery rate of 0.05, a later analysis linked about 17,000 TCR beta sequences to specific HLA alleles. A group of highly shared sequence variants was considered likely to be a technical artifact of the sequencing pipeline. According to a later genetic analysis, donors in an Asian-associated ancestry cluster had fewer N-insertions in productive TCRs than the approximately 700-donor mean. In vitro tests confirmed that a few of the cytomegalovirus-associated TCR beta chains recognize cytomegalovirus antigens. In both the original and validation cohorts, the classifier was reported to diagnose cytomegalovirus status with high specificity and sensitivity. Presence/absence analyses assumed roughly uniform sequencing depth across donors, an assumption that may not hold. A further reported finding was that TCR beta sequences accurately predicted the HLA-A and HLA-B alleles for most subjects in the first cohort. According to a later analysis, most CMV-associated TCR beta chains appeared to be HLA-restricted, and the HLA associations seemed to be driven largely by CMV exposure. Strong co-occurrence of HLA alleles, especially DR and DQ, made assigning TCR associations to individual alleles difficult. V-gene and J-gene trimming of TCR beta chains was associated with a missense DCLRE1C variant in a later genetic analysis, and the association was replicated in an independent cohort. Because counts were too low, some 17 rarely observed V segments, including chromosome 9 orphons, were excluded from the earlier analysis of roughly 580 of the donors. In a later analysis, TCR association rates were found to vary across HLA loci, with the most associated TCRs seen for DRB1 alleles and the fewest for HLA-C alleles. Most TCR sequences were seen in very few donors, while some public TCRs were found in many individuals. A later analysis reported that several top co-occurrence clusters appeared linked to parvovirus B19, influenza, CMV and Epstein-Barr virus. Some IMGT-functional V segments, including TRBV6-2 and TRBV6-3, could not be distinguished by the 87-base-pair reads and were therefore excluded. Correlated functional status among segregating V segments might be attributable to linkage disequilibrium, but an unknown experimental factor could not be ruled out. According to the authors, the approach could potentially be generalized to other disease states and immunological phenotypes. In a later analysis, HLA-associated TCR beta chains were found to be more clonally expanded and to have lower generation probabilities than equally common non-associated chains. In the study, approximately 160 TCR beta chains were listed as associated with cytomegalovirus. In this cohort, only TCR beta chains were sequenced, and detectable features were limited by the absence of alpha or paired-chain data.

In total, roughly 670 healthy bone marrow donors made up the cohort. Cohort members were all nominally healthy when sampled, although unrecorded immune exposures were likely present. The donor was CMV seronegative and was included in the group of 352 seronegative cohort members. A peripheral blood sample was collected from each donor, and TCR beta sequencing was performed on peripheral blood mononuclear cells. The Qiagen DNeasy Blood Extraction Kit was used to extract genomic DNA from the blood cell samples. Its CDR3 holds 18 amino acids, cysteine through phenylalanine. Only the CDR3 DNA is retained, 54 bases long and in frame from the first base. In the germline V gene, CDR1 corresponds to MDHEN and CDR2 to SYDVKM. The V and J ends are trimmed by 2 bases and 8 bases, leaving 24 bases between them.

Sequencing used PBMCs. The receptor was derived from a male donor in good health and CMV-seronegative. The chain links TRBV28 with TRBJ1-4, with TRBD1 as a weak D call on 6 bases. The nucleotide sequence is TGTGCCAGCAGTTTACATGCCCGGGACACCGCAATGCAAGAAAAACTGTTTTTT. It translates to CASSLHARDTAMQEKLFF. The reference TRBV28 and TRBJ1-4 proteins fill in what lies around the CDR3, so the full variable domain reads DVKVTQSSRYLVKRTGEKVFLECVQDMDHENMFWYRQDPGLGLRLIYFSYDVKMKEKGDIPEGYSVSREKKERFSLILESASTNQTSMYLCASSLHARDTAMQEKLFFGSGTQLSVL.